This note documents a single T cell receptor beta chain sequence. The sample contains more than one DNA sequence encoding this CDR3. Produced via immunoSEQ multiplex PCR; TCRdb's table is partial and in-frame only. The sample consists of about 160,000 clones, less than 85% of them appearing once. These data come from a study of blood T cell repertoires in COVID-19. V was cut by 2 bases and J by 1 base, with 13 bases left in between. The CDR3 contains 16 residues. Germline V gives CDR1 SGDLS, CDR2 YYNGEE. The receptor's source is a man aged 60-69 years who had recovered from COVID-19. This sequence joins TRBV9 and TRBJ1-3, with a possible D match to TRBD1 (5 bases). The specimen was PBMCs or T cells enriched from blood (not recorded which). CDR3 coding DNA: TGTGCCAGCAGCGTCGGGGGGGTAAGGTCTGGAAACACCATATATTTT. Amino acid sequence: CASSVGGVRSGNTIYF.